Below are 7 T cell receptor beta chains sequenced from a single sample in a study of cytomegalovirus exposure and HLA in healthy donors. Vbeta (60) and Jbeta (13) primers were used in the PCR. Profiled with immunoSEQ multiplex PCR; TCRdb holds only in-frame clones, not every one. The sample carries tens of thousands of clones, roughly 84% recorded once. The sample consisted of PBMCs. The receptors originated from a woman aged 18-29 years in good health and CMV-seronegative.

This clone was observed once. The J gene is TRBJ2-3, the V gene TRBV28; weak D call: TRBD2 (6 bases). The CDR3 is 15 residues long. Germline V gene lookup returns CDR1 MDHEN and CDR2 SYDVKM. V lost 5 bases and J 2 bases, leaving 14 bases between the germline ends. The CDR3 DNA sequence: TGTGCCAGCAGTCCCGCCGGGACTTTCACAGATACGCAGTATTTT. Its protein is CASSPAGTFTDTQYF.

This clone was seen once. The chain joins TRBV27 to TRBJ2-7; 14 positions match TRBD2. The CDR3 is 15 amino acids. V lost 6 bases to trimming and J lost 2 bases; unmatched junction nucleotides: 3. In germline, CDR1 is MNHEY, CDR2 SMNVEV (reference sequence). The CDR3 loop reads CASRGLAGDTYEQYF. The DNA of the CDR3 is TGTGCCAGCAGGGGACTAGCGGGAGACACCTACGAGCAGTACTTC.

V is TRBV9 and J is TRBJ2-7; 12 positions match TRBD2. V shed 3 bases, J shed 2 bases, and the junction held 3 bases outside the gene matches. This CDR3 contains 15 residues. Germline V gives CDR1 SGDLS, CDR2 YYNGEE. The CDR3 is CASSATSGSPYEQYF. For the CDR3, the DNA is TGTGCCAGCAGCGCGACTAGCGGGAGTCCCTACGAGCAGTACTTC.

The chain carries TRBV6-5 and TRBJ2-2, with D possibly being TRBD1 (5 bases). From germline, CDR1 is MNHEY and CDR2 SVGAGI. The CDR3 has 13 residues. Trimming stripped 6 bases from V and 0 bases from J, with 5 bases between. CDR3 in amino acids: CASRGPNTGELFF. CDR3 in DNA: TGTGCCAGCAGGGGGCCGAACACCGGGGAGCTGTTTTTT.

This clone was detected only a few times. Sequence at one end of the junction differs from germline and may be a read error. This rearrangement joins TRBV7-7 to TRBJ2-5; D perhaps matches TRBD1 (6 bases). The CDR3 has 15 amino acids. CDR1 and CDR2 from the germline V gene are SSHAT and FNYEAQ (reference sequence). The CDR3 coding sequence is TGTGCTAGCAGCTACCGGGACAAGGGCCAAGAGACCCAGTACTTC. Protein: CASSYRDKGQETQYF.

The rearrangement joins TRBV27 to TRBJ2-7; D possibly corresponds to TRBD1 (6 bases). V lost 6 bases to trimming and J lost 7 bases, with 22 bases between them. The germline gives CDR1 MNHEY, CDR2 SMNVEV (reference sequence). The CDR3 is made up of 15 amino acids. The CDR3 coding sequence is TGTGCCAGCAGCCTGACCGGGACACCACCACGGGAGCAGTACTTC. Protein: CASSLTGTPPREQYF.

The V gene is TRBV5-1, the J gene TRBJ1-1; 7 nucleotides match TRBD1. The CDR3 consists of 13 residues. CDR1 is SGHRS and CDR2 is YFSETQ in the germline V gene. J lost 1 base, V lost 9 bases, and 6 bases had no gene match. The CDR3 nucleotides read TGCGCCACCCAGGGACAGCCGAACACTGAAGCTTTCTTT. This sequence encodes CATQGQPNTEAFF.